One and the same sample provided the 30 T cell receptor beta chains below, sequenced in a study of cytomegalovirus exposure and HLA in healthy donors. The PCR ran on 60 Vbeta and 13 Jbeta primers. Repertoires were generated with immunoSEQ multiplex PCR, while TCRdb's copy carries only in-frame clones and drops some. The sample consists of approximately 120,000 clones, about four fifths of them appearing once. Specimen: PBMCs. All receptors derive from a woman aged 25 to 45 in good health and CMV-seronegative.

This clone appeared a single time. The chain links TRBV7-2 to TRBJ2-7, with 7 bases matching TRBD2. V was pared by 5 bases and J by 3 bases, with 7 bases of the junction left unmatched. The CDR3 contains 14 residues. Germline-derived CDR1 and CDR2 are SGHTA and FQGNSA. The DNA of the CDR3 is TGTGCCAGCAGCCCCGCTGTAGCGGGCTACGAGCAGTACTTC. This gives the protein CASSPAVAGYEQYF.

The rearrangement uses TRBV7-2 and TRBJ2-7; unclear D gene. V dropped 3 bases and J dropped 2 bases, with 11 bases sitting between them. The V gene's germline CDR1 is SGHTA and CDR2 FQGNSA. The CDR3 covers 14 residues. CDR3 residues: CASSFTPAAYEQYF. CDR3 coding DNA: TGTGCCAGCAGCTTCACTCCCGCCGCCTACGAGCAGTACTTC.

The V gene is TRBV7-9, the J gene TRBJ2-5, with 8 bases identical to TRBD2. V lost 5 bases and J lost 5; bases outside the gene matches: 13. Germline V CDR1 and CDR2: SEHNR, FQNEAQ (reference sequence). CDR3 length: 16 residues. The CDR3 nucleotides read TGTGCCAGCAGCAGGAAGCGGGAGATCCTTCTTGAGACCCAGTACTTC. Translated, it gives CASSRKREILLETQYF.

The gene calls are TRBV6-6 and TRBJ2-1; 7 nucleotides match TRBD1. The CDR3 is 15 residues long. Germline V CDR1 and CDR2: MNHNY, SVGAGI (reference sequence). Germline trimming cut 5 bases from V and 4 bases from J; bases unmatched to any gene: 8. The CDR3: CASSPTGTVYNEQFF. For the CDR3, the DNA is TGTGCCAGCAGTCCTACCGGGACAGTATACAATGAGCAGTTCTTC.

There are a few counts of this clone. The chain employs TRBV5-1 and TRBJ2-5, with 8 bases matching TRBD1. CDR1 SGHRS and CDR2 YFSETQ come from the germline V gene. Trimming removed 4 bases from V and 5 bases from J; junction bases left unmatched: 4. The CDR3 spans 13 residues. CDR3 residues: CASSETGVETQYF. In nucleotides, the CDR3 is TGCGCCAGCAGCGAGACAGGGGTGGAGACCCAGTACTTC.

The V call is TRBV27, the J call TRBJ2-7; 8 bases map to TRBD1. After removal of 3 bases from V and 1 base from J, the junction contained 2 bases not matched to a gene. Looked up from germline, CDR1 is MNHEY and CDR2 is SMNVEV (reference sequence). The CDR3 totals 14 residues. For the CDR3, the DNA is TGTGCCAGCAGTTTTGGACAGGGATCCTACGAGCAGTACTTC. Translated, it gives CASSFGQGSYEQYF.

The gene calls are TRBV10-2 and TRBJ2-5, with 8 positions matching TRBD2. Germline CDR1 reads WSHSY; CDR2 reads SAAADI. Losses at the gene ends were 5 bases for V and 1 base for J; bases not matched to a gene: 6. The CDR3 sequence is 15 residues long. CDR3 region: CASSLLAGPQETQYF. The CDR3 DNA reads TGCGCCAGCAGTTTATTAGCGGGACCCCAAGAGACCCAGTACTTC.

This clone was observed a single time. The rearrangement links TRBV5-4 to TRBJ1-5, with D possibly matching TRBD1 (5 bases). Germline assignment: CDR1 SGHNT and CDR2 YYREEE (reference sequence). The CDR3 contains 13 residues. Trimming took 2 bases from V and 5 from J, leaving 8 bases between them. The CDR3 sequence: CASSLGADQPQHF. The DNA of the CDR3 is TGTGCCAGCAGCTTAGGGGCGGATCAGCCCCAGCATTTT. Looking up the rest from reference TRBV5-4 and TRBJ1-5 gives the full variable domain: ETGVTQSPTHLIKTRGQQVTLRCSSQSGHNTVSWYQQALGQGPQFIFQYYREEENGRGNFPPRFSGLQFPNYSSELNVNALELDDSALYLCASSLGADQPQHFGDGTRLSIL.

The CDR3 loop reads CASSEGANTQYF. The CDR3 coding sequence is TGTGCCAGCAGTGAAGGTGCGAATACGCAGTATTTT. The chain uses TRBV6-1 and TRBJ2-3; D call uncertain. Germline V lookup: CDR1 MNHNS, CDR2 SASEGT. Trimming pared 1 base from V and 7 bases from J, leaving 6 bases between. The CDR3 totals 12 residues.

V gene TRBV30 combines with J gene TRBJ1-1, with D possibly being TRBD1 (5 bases). Trimming shortened V by 3 bases and J by 8 bases, and 16 bases separated the two germline ends. CDR3 length equals 13 residues. Per the germline V gene, CDR1 is GTSNPN and CDR2 is SVGIG (reference sequence). CDR3 DNA: TGTGCCTGGAGCTACTCACAGGCGCTAGAAGCTTTCTTT. Its translation is CAWSYSQALEAFF.

The chain has TRBV2 and TRBJ2-4; 12 bases line up with TRBD2. V was pared by 2 bases and J by 10 bases, with 6 bases of the junction left unmatched. CDR1 is SNHLY, CDR2 FYNNEI, per germline. The CDR3 length is 15 residues. The CDR3 nucleotides read TGTGCCAGCAGTGAAACCACTAGCGGGAGGAGTATTCAGTACTTC. Its protein product is CASSETTSGRSIQYF.

This clone was recorded a few times. This rearrangement joins TRBV19 to TRBJ2-7; 9 bases match TRBD1. Germline V lookup: CDR1 LNHDA, CDR2 SQIVND (reference sequence). V lost 3 bases, J lost 3 bases, and 6 bases stayed unmatched. The CDR3 runs 15 residues. The CDR3 protein is CASSIGGQGHYEQYF. CDR3 in DNA: TGTGCCAGTAGTATCGGGGGACAGGGACACTACGAGCAGTACTTC.

The rearrangement uses TRBV29-1 and TRBJ1-1; 9 bases are a match to TRBD1. This CDR3 has 14 amino acids. The junction had 4 bases not matched to a gene; V was cut back by 5 bases and J by 0 bases. Germline-derived CDR1 and CDR2 are SQVTM and ANQGSEA. CDR3 region: CSVRQGVLNTEAFF. DNA for the CDR3: TGCAGCGTTCGACAGGGGGTGCTGAACACTGAAGCTTTCTTT.

This chain's CDR3 is CASSSTPGQGVYGYTF. The CDR3 region has the DNA TGTGCCAGCAGCTCCACCCCGGGACAGGGCGTGTATGGCTACACCTTC. J is TRBJ1-2 and V is TRBV7-3, with TRBD1 matching over 9 bases. CDR3 length: 16 amino acids. J lost 5 bases, V lost 4 bases, and 11 bases had no gene match. Per germline, CDR1 SGHTA and CDR2 FQGTGA. The full variable domain, rest sourced from reference TRBV7-3 and TRBJ1-2, is GAGVSQTPSNKVTEKGKYVELRCDPISGHTALYWYRQSLGQGPEFLIYFQGTGAADDSGLPNDRFFAVRPEGSVSTLKIQRTERGDSAVYLCASSSTPGQGVYGYTFGSGTRLTVV.

The chain has TRBV2 and TRBJ2-7; 9 bases agree with TRBD2. This CDR3 spans 14 amino acids. After removal of 4 bases from V and 6 bases from J, the junction contained 7 bases not matched to a gene. From germline, CDR1 is SNHLY and CDR2 FYNNEI. The CDR3 loop reads CASSVIAGVGEQYF. The CDR3 coding sequence is TGTGCCAGCAGTGTTATAGCGGGAGTGGGCGAGCAGTACTTC.

The V gene is TRBV5-6, the J gene TRBJ2-2; 11 nucleotides line up with TRBD2. The CDR3 is 16 residues long. The V gene end was trimmed by 0 bases and the J gene end by 6 bases; junction bases not matched to a gene: 4. Germline-derived CDR1 and CDR2 are SGHDT and YYEEEE. DNA for the CDR3: TGTGCCAGCAGCTTGGTTCTAGCGGGAGGATCCGGGGAGCTGTTTTTT. It translates to CASSLVLAGGSGELFF.

A few counts support this clone. The chain employs TRBV29-1 and TRBJ2-7, with 9 bases matching TRBD1. The CDR3 has 12 amino acids. The trim removed 7 bases at V and 3 bases at J, leaving 4 bases unmatched. The germline CDR1 and CDR2 sequences are SQVTM and ANQGSEA. The CDR3 nucleotides read TGCAGCGGTATGGGACAGGGCTACGAGCAGTACTTC. Encoded protein: CSGMGQGYEQYF.

This rearrangement joins TRBV18 to TRBJ2-5; 7 positions match TRBD1. This CDR3 is built from 14 residues. With 3 bases clipped from V and 2 bases from J, the junction kept 3 bases outside the gene matches. In germline, CDR1 is KGHSH, CDR2 LQKENI. Here the CDR3 DNA reads TGTGCCAGCTCACCTAGGGGACAGCAAGAGACCCAGTACTTC. Translated, it gives CASSPRGQQETQYF.

The chain links TRBV6-4 to TRBJ2-3, with a possible D match to TRBD2 (6 bases). CDR3 size: 16 residues. Germline V gives CDR1 MRHNA, CDR2 SNTAGT. V was pared by 3 bases and J by 1 base, with 14 bases between. Here the CDR3 DNA reads TGTGCCAGCAGTGAGTCGGGAGTGAAGGGCACAGATACGCAGTATTTT. It encodes CASSESGVKGTDTQYF.

This chain uses TRBV5-1 with TRBJ2-7; possible D gene TRBD2, 5 bases. The germline CDR1 and CDR2 sequences are SGHRS and YFSETQ. V was pared by 0 bases and J by 0 bases, with 16 bases between. The CDR3 has 17 residues. The CDR3 is CASSLAPLIEGSYEQYF. The CDR3 DNA reads as TGCGCCAGCAGCTTGGCCCCTCTGATAGAGGGCTCCTACGAGCAGTACTTC.

This clone showed up just a few times. V usage is TRBV9 and J usage is TRBJ1-2, with D tentatively TRBD1 (5 bases). The germline V gene has CDR1 SGDLS and CDR2 YYNGEE. The CDR3 sequence is 12 residues long. The V end lost 3 bases, the J end lost 3 bases, and 6 bases lay between the germline ends. The CDR3: CASSAQDYGYTF. The CDR3 DNA is TGTGCCAGCAGCGCACAGGACTATGGCTACACCTTC.

This chain links TRBV19 with TRBJ2-7, with D tentatively TRBD1 (6 bases). Trimming pared 6 bases from V and 3 bases from J, leaving 6 bases between. From germline, CDR1 is LNHDA and CDR2 SQIVND (reference sequence). The CDR3 sequence is 11 residues long. For the CDR3, the DNA is TGTGCCAGTAGACAGGGCTACGAGCAGTACTTC. It translates to CASRQGYEQYF.

The chain combines TRBV4-2 with TRBJ2-1; 10 bases match TRBD2. CDR1 and CDR2 from the germline V gene are LGHNA and YNFKEQ. The CDR3 spans 16 residues. Germline trimming cut 0 bases from V and 9 bases from J; bases unmatched to any gene: 8. CDR3 sequence: CASSQEGAGGPVEQFF. The CDR3 region has the DNA TGTGCCAGCAGCCAAGAAGGAGCGGGAGGGCCAGTTGAGCAGTTCTTC.

The chain employs TRBV27 and TRBJ2-1; 14 positions agree with TRBD2. In germline, CDR1 is MNHEY, CDR2 SMNVEV (reference sequence). After removal of 6 bases from V and 5 bases from J, the junction contained 12 bases not matched to a gene. This CDR3 comprises 18 residues. The CDR3 region is CASRTRGLAGVGDNEQFF. The CDR3 nucleotides read TGTGCCAGCAGGACGAGGGGACTAGCGGGAGTGGGGGACAATGAGCAGTTCTTC.

The chain employs TRBV7-2 and TRBJ1-2, with D hard to call. Trimming shortened V by 1 base and J by 6 bases, and 21 bases separated the two germline ends. CDR3 size: 17 residues. CDR1 is SGHTA, CDR2 FQGNSA, per germline. The CDR3 bases are TGTGCCAGCAGCTTAGGGGGAGGAGGGCCCAAAGTTCATGGCTACACCTTC. Its translation: CASSLGGGGPKVHGYTF.

This chain uses TRBV5-6 with TRBJ2-7, with a tentative D call TRBD2 (6 bases). Trimming removed 4 bases at V and 6 bases at J, with 26 bases between. From germline, CDR1 is SGHDT and CDR2 YYEEEE. This CDR3 spans 17 amino acids. The CDR3 region has the DNA TGTGCCAGCAGCCCACGGGACTTCTCTCCTTTCCCGAGCGAGCAGTACTTC. Translation: CASSPRDFSPFPSEQYF. The variable domain in full, completed from reference TRBV5-6 and TRBJ2-7, reads DAGVTQSPTHLIKTRGQQVTLRCSPKSGHDTVSWYQQALGQGPQFIFQYYEEEERQRGNFPDRFSGHQFPNYSSELNVNALLLGDSALYLCASSPRDFSPFPSEQYFGPGTRLTVT.

CDR3 in DNA: TGCAGTGCTAGTTCACAAGAGACCCAGTACTTC. The encoded protein is CSASSQETQYF. The chain is built from TRBV20-1 and TRBJ2-5; D is undetermined. Germline CDR1 reads DFQATT; CDR2 reads SNEGSKA (reference sequence). This CDR3 has 11 amino acids. V gave up 3 bases and J gave up 2 bases, with 4 bases separating them.

A few counts support this clone. The chain carries TRBV27 and TRBJ2-7, with D tentatively TRBD2 (5 bases). Between the trimmed V and J ends, which lost 4 bases and 7 bases, there was a span of 23 bases. Germline V CDR1 and CDR2: MNHEY, SMNVEV (reference sequence). The CDR3 extends over 16 amino acids. The CDR3 DNA is TGTGCCAGCAGTTCAATCGCCGTTACGGGGATGGGGGAGCAGTACTTC. Translated: CASSSIAVTGMGEQYF.

V usage is TRBV5-3 and J usage is TRBJ2-5; TRBD1 matches at 9 bases. The J call may be incorrect, as the DNA end agrees better with TRBJ2-7. TRBV5-3 is sorted into the ORF group, with uncertain function. The CDR3 sequence is 13 residues long. The CDR3 region has the DNA TGTGCCAGATGGGGACAGGGTACGGACGAGCAGTACTTC. It is translated as CARWGQGTDEQYF.

The chain has TRBV7-9 and TRBJ2-1; 7 bases map to TRBD1. This CDR3 region has 14 residues. Germline CDR1 and CDR2: SEHNR and FQNEAQ (reference sequence). The trim removed 5 bases at V and 6 bases at J, leaving 7 bases unmatched. CDR3 nucleotide sequence: TGTGCCAGCAGCCACTCGGACAGGAGCAATGAGCAGTTCTTC. Its protein is CASSHSDRSNEQFF. Full variable domain (rest looked up from reference TRBV7-9 and TRBJ2-1): DTGVSQNPRHKITKRGQNVTFRCDPISEHNRLYWYRQTLGQGPEFLTYFQNEAQLEKSRLLSDRFSAERPKGSFSTLEIQRTEQGDSAMYLCASSHSDRSNEQFFGPGTRLTVL.